Each of the 14 T cell receptor beta chains below was sequenced from the same sample in a study of OX40 agonist ivuxolimab in advanced cancers. Here immunoSEQ multiplex PCR was the method, and the copy in TCRdb shows in-frame clones only, minus some. The table has 70,000 to 85,000 clones, 94% seen once. The starting material was CD4+ or CD8+ T cells sorted from blood, obtained in a trial of the OX40 agonist ivuxolimab. These receptors all come from an adult with an advanced solid tumor such as melanoma, head and neck, liver or kidney cancer.

V is TRBV9 and J is TRBJ2-7; 13 bases align to TRBD2. The CDR3 contains 16 residues. V lost 3 bases, J lost 0 bases, and 3 bases stayed unmatched. Germline CDR1 reads SGDLS; CDR2 reads YYNGEE. This CDR3 is CASSAGTSGASYEQYF. The CDR3 DNA is TGTGCCAGCAGCGCTGGGACTAGCGGGGCCTCCTACGAGCAGTACTTC. Drawing the rest from reference TRBV9 and TRBJ2-7, the complete variable domain is DSGVTQTPKHLITATGQRVTLRCSPRSGDLSVYWYQQSLDQGLQFLIQYYNGEERAKGNILERFSAQQFPDLHSELNLSSLELGDSALYFCASSAGTSGASYEQYFGPGTRLTVT.

This chain connects TRBV27 to TRBJ2-1; D gene unclear. The CDR3 sequence is 15 residues long. Trimming stripped 7 bases from V and 6 bases from J, with 19 bases between. Germline V CDR1 and CDR2: MNHEY, SMNVEV (reference sequence). CDR3 nucleotides: TGTGCCAGCACCCCCATGGCAGCAAATTTCAATGAGCAGTTCTTC. Protein: CASTPMAANFNEQFF.

The sample holds one count of this clone. This sequence joins TRBV18 and TRBJ2-5; D is undetermined. The CDR3 covers 12 residues. V gave up 4 bases and J gave up 4 bases, with 7 bases separating them. Germline values: CDR1 KGHSH, CDR2 LQKENI. CDR3: CASSLPRETQYF. In nucleotides, the CDR3 is TGTGCCAGCTCACTGCCCAGAGAGACCCAGTACTTC. Full variable domain (outside the CDR3, taken from reference TRBV18 and TRBJ2-5): NAGVMQNPRHLVRRRGQEARLRCSPMKGHSHVYWYRQLPEEGLKFMVYLQKENIIDESGMPKERFSAEFPKEGPSILRIQQVVRGDSAAYFCASSLPRETQYFGPGTRLLVL.

The gene calls are TRBV6-1 and TRBJ1-1; D may be TRBD1 (6 bases). From germline, CDR1 is MNHNS and CDR2 SASEGT. The CDR3 runs 14 residues. Deletions cut 2 bases from V and 4 bases from J, with 11 bases between. CDR3 nucleotides: TGTGCCAGCAGTGAACTGGGAGGGGGCACTGAAGCTTTCTTT. It codes for CASSELGGGTEAFF.

As regards this clone: The germline gene is not matched at one end of the junction; a read error may be the cause. The genes are TRBV30 and TRBJ2-2, with a tentative D call TRBD2 (6 bases). Germline assignment: CDR1 GTSNPN and CDR2 SVGIG (reference sequence). CDR3 length: 12 residues. The CDR3 nucleotides read TGTGCCTGGAGTGTCGGTGGCGGGAAGCTGTTTTTT. It codes for CAWSVGGGKLFF.

The chain is built from TRBV4-3 and TRBJ2-2, with 16 bases that match TRBD2. V lost 0 bases, J lost 2 bases, and 6 bases stayed unmatched. CDR3 length: 20 residues. In germline, CDR1 is LGHNA, CDR2 YSLEER. CDR3 residues: CASSQDGTSGRVSNTGELFF. The CDR3, as DNA: TGCGCCAGCAGCCAAGATGGGACTAGCGGGAGGGTTAGTAACACCGGGGAGCTGTTTTTT.

The V gene is TRBV7-8, the J gene TRBJ2-1, with 11 bases identical to TRBD2. Per the germline V gene, CDR1 is SGHVS and CDR2 is FQNEAQ. V was clipped by 1 base and J by 6 bases; unmatched bases: 5. The CDR3 runs 16 residues. CDR3 sequence reads: CASSLGLAGPSNEQFF. CDR3 DNA sequence: TGTGCCAGCAGCTTAGGACTAGCGGGACCCAGCAATGAGCAGTTCTTC. Looking up the rest from reference TRBV7-8 and TRBJ2-1 gives the full variable domain: GAGVSQSPRYKVAKRGQDVALRCDPISGHVSLFWYQQALGQGPEFLTYFQNEAQLDKSGLPSDRFFAERPEGSVSTLKIQRTQQEDSAVYLCASSLGLAGPSNEQFFGPGTRLTVL.

The chain recombines TRBV14 with TRBJ1-2; 7 nucleotides line up with TRBD1. Germline loops: CDR1 SGHDN, CDR2 FVKESK. V was clipped by 4 bases and J by 8 bases; unmatched bases: 16. The CDR3 is 16 residues long. DNA for the CDR3: TGTGCCAGCAGCCTCAGCGATCGACAGGGTGTTTACGGCTACACCTTC. This translates into CASSLSDRQGVYGYTF.

The chain recombines TRBV18 with TRBJ1-3; no firm D call. Trimming took 5 bases from V and 3 from J, leaving 23 bases between them. Germline V gives CDR1 KGHSH, CDR2 LQKENI. The CDR3 consists of 18 residues. This CDR3 is CASSNFPSRQLDGNTIYF. The DNA for the CDR3 is TGTGCCAGCTCAAACTTCCCGTCGAGACAACTCGATGGAAACACCATATATTTT.

The CDR3 DNA sequence: TGTGCCAGCAGTTTTATCCAGGGGGCCTTAGGCTATGGCTACACCTTC. Its protein product is CASSFIQGALGYGYTF. The chain joins TRBV28 to TRBJ1-2; 8 bases map to TRBD1. The germline gives CDR1 MDHEN, CDR2 SYDVKM. Losses at the gene ends were 3 bases for V and 4 bases for J; bases not matched to a gene: 10. The CDR3 has 16 amino acids.

In this sample, this clone turned up once. As DNA, the CDR3 is TGTGCCAGCAGTCCAGCAGATACGCAGTATTTT. Protein sequence: CASSPADTQYF. V is TRBV7-9 and J is TRBJ2-3; D not certain. CDR1 is SEHNR, CDR2 FQNEAQ, per germline (reference sequence). The CDR3 is 11 amino acids. V lost 6 bases, J lost 4 bases, and 5 bases lay in between.

J is TRBJ1-3 and V is TRBV11-3, with no clear D. CDR1 and CDR2 from the germline V gene are SGHNT and YENEEA. V lost 2 bases to trimming and J lost 3 bases, with 8 bases between them. The CDR3 is 14 amino acids. CDR3 sequence: CASSLYWGGNTIYF. The CDR3 DNA reads TGTGCCAGCAGCTTATACTGGGGTGGAAACACCATATATTTT.

The chain combines TRBV13 with TRBJ2-1; either TRBD1 or TRBD2 may fit D (5 bases each). The CDR3 contains 15 residues. Trimming shortened V by 1 base and J by 2 bases, and 9 bases separated the two germline ends. The germline gives CDR1 PRHDT, CDR2 FYEKMQ (reference sequence). The CDR3: CASSLEGTPYNEQFF. Written as DNA, the CDR3 is TGTGCCAGCAGCTTAGAAGGGACCCCCTACAATGAGCAGTTCTTC. Full variable domain (rest looked up from reference TRBV13 and TRBJ2-1): AAGVIQSPRHLIKEKRETATLKCYPIPRHDTVYWYQQGPGQDPQFLISFYEKMQSDKGSIPDRFSAQQFSDYHSELNMSSLELGDSALYFCASSLEGTPYNEQFFGPGTRLTVL.

This sequence joins TRBV10-3 and TRBJ1-1, with D perhaps matching TRBD1 (5 bases). The CDR3 has 14 amino acids. The V and J ends lost 0 bases and 4 bases respectively, with 9 bases between them. Germline V gene data show CDR1 as ENHRY and CDR2 as SYGVKD. CDR3 in DNA: TGTGCCATCAGTGAGTCTGGCGGGGGCACTGAAGCTTTCTTT. It is translated as CAISESGGGTEAFF.